Presented here are 2 T cell receptor beta chains from one specimen sequenced in a study of shared clonotypes between healthy human individuals. The naive CD8 subset, CD45RO-negative cells positively selected for CCR7, excluded terminally differentiated effector memory CD45RA+ cells. Clones were sequenced by immunoSEQ multiplex PCR, and TCRdb holds only the in-frame ones, with some missing. This table has around 1,900,000 clones, 85% to 95% appearing once. The sample consisted of naive CD8+ T cells from PBMCs. These receptors came from a man younger than 30 in good health. Some clones in this sample may be carry-over from other donors' samples.

V is TRBV27 and J is TRBJ2-7; 8 nucleotides line up with TRBD2. The germline gives CDR1 MNHEY, CDR2 SMNVEV (reference sequence). The CDR3 sequence is 13 residues long. Losses at the gene ends were 8 bases for V and 7 bases for J; bases not matched to a gene: 10. The CDR3 nucleotides are TGTGCCAGCTCCGCCCAGCGGGAGTCTGAGCAGTACTTC. Translating it yields CASSAQRESEQYF.

The chain has TRBV21-1 and TRBJ1-5; TRBD1, the table's D call, lacks a check against the DNA. TRBV21-1 is marked as a pseudogene. This CDR3 is built from 18 residues. The CDR3 DNA reads as TGTGCCAGCCCTTACGAAACAACCAGGGGACGGCAAAATCAGCCCCAGCATTTT. Its protein is CASPYETTRGRQNQPQHF.